This T cell receptor beta chain was recovered during a study of T-cell memory formation after mild COVID-19. Libraries for TCRalpha and TCRbeta carried sample barcodes and unique molecular identifiers via 5'RACE. TCRdb re-called the 5' RACE reads with MiXCR, one entry per CDR3 protein. The repertoire has roughly 480,000 distinct CDR3 sequences, 25% of them found once; the top ten carry around 12%. Comments on this clonotype: The antigen is undetermined.

Study-level points and caveats: Clones that contracted from day 15 to 85 had balanced CD4/CD8; later expanders were CD4+ biased.

The CDR3 runs 12 residues. The V gene lost 0 bases and the J gene lost 11 bases, with 10 bases spanning the gap. The germline V gene encodes CDR1 MNHEY and CDR2 SVGAGI. Sequencing was carried out using PBMCs or a T cell subset sorted from them (not recorded which). This receptor was identified in an adult woman who had mild COVID-19 (a few samples of this study predate the infection). Cell type and time point are not known. The chain links TRBV6-5 to TRBJ1-1; D is uncertain. CDR3 protein: CASSYSGANAFF. Written as DNA, the CDR3 is TGTGCCAGCAGTTACTCGGGAGCGAATGCTTTCTTT.